This T cell receptor beta chain was obtained from a study of blood T cell repertoires in COVID-19. In this sample, this clone turned up a few times. V lost 0 bases, J lost 4 bases, and 4 bases lay in between. The CDR3 is 14 residues long. In germline, CDR1 is PRHDT, CDR2 FYEKMQ (reference sequence). The protocol was immunoSEQ multiplex PCR, while the TCRdb copy is restricted to in-frame clones and leaves out a portion. The table includes approximately 70,000 clones, 80% detected once. The TCR sequence derives from a man between 65 and 79 years old who had recovered from COVID-19. The sequenced material came from peripheral blood. The V and J genes are TRBV13 and TRBJ2-6, with D unresolved. CDR3 region: CASSLGGGANVLTF. For the CDR3, the DNA is TGTGCCAGCAGCTTAGGTGGCGGGGCCAACGTCCTGACTTTC.